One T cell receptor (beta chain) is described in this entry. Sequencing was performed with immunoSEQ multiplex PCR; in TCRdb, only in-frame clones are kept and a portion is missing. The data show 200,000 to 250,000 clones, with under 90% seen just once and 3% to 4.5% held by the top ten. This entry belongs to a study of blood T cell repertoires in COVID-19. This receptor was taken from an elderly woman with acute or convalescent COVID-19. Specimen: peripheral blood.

The CDR3 protein is CASSIASGGAGNEQFF. The CDR3 DNA reads TGTGCCAGTAGTATAGCTAGCGGGGGGGCAGGTAATGAGCAGTTCTTC. The chain employs TRBV19 and TRBJ2-1, with 12 nucleotides matching TRBD2. This CDR3 region has 16 residues. Germline loops: CDR1 LNHDA, CDR2 SQIVND (reference sequence). The junction had 5 bases not matched to a gene; V was cut back by 1 base and J by 7 bases.